Listed below are T cell receptor beta chains from one sample, sequenced in a study of CD8+ T cells in alopecia areata. Produced via immunoSEQ multiplex PCR; TCRdb's table is partial and in-frame only. The sample has some 200,000 clones; about 50% are singletons. Sequenced material: CD4+ T cells sorted from blood, taken at week 4, from a patient treated with tofacitinib. Receptors were obtained from a human donor with alopecia areata. CDR3s include the opening cysteine and the closing phenylalanine or tryptophan. The D gene is left open where the match is weak. For some rows the clone size is stated as once, few or many, or as a class when expanded; others skip it.

d_gene | j_gene | v_gene | abundance | CDR3aa | CDR3nt
TRBD1 | TRBJ2-5 | TRBV30 | NA | CALTLGQGAGETQYF | TGTGCCTTGACACTCGGGCAGGGGGCTGGGGAGACCCAGTACTTC
NA | TRBJ2-3 | TRBV7-8 | few | CASSLMGATDTQYF | TGTGCCAGCAGCCTAATGGGGGCCACAGATACGCAGTATTTT
NA | TRBJ2-7 | TRBV9 | few | CASSVAGYRSEQYF | TGTGCCAGCAGCGTAGCCGGGTATAGGAGCGAGCAGTACTTC
TRBD2 | TRBJ2-7 | TRBV11-1 | few | CASSSGTSGSYEQYF | TGTGCCAGCAGCTCAGGGACTAGCGGCTCCTACGAGCAGTACTTC
NA | TRBJ2-7 | TRBV6-6 | NA | CASSYGQASSYEQYF | TGTGCCAGCAGTTACGGTCAGGCCAGCTCCTACGAGCAGTACTTC
NA | TRBJ2-7 | TRBV5-1 | NA | CASNPSPGSYEQYF | TGCGCCAGCAACCCCTCACCAGGCTCCTACGAGCAGTACTTC
NA | TRBJ2-1 | TRBV30 | few | CAWSVRLNEQFF | TGTGCCTGGAGTGTGAGGCTCAATGAGCAGTTCTTC
TRBD2 | TRBJ2-7 | TRBV29-1 | NA | CSVVAGLSYEQYF | TGCAGCGTTGTAGCGGGACTCTCCTACGAGCAGTACTTC
NA | TRBJ2-1 | TRBV19 | few | CASSPDNEQFF | TGTGCCAGTAGTCCAGACAATGAGCAGTTCTTC
NA | TRBJ2-2 | TRBV7-8 | once | CASSLNRWGDTGELFF | TGTGCCAGCAGCTTAAATCGATGGGGCGACACCGGGGAGCTGTTTTTT
NA | TRBJ1-4 | TRBV30 | NA | CAWKGQGNEKLFF | TGTGCCTGGAAGGGGCAGGGGAATGAAAAACTGTTTTTT
NA | TRBJ1-4 | TRBV28 | few | CASSLSSGGADEKLFF | TGTGCCAGCAGTTTATCTTCTGGGGGGGCCGATGAAAAACTGTTTTTT
TRBD1 | TRBJ1-2 | TRBV5-6 | few | CASSLVGQGSGYTF | TGTGCCAGCAGCTTAGTAGGACAGGGGAGCGGCTACACCTTC
TRBD1 | TRBJ1-6 | TRBV6-5 | NA | CASSTDRVSSPLHF | TGTGCCAGCAGTACCGACAGGGTTAGTTCACCCCTCCACTTT
NA | TRBJ2-5 | TRBV25-1 | NA | CASSEGGGPGETQYF | TGTGCCAGCAGTGAAGGGGGAGGCCCTGGGGAGACCCAGTACTTC
NA | TRBJ2-4 | TRBV2 | few | CASQGLDIQYF | TGTGCCAGTCAGGGATTGGACATTCAGTACTTC
NA | TRBJ1-1 | TRBV7-2 | NA | CASSPMEGGLTEAFF | TGTGCCAGCAGCCCTATGGAGGGGGGATTAACTGAAGCTTTCTTT
NA | TRBJ2-7 | TRBV12-5 | few | CASGLVLGGDYEQYF | TGTGCTAGTGGTTTGGTACTCGGGGGTGACTACGAGCAGTACTTC
TRBD2 | TRBJ2-1 | TRBV29-1 | NA | CSVTSGGALYNEQFF | TGCAGCGTTACGAGCGGGGGGGCTTTATACAATGAGCAGTTCTTC
TRBD2 | TRBJ2-5 | TRBV7-8 | NA | CASSLGSSGGQTQYF | TGTGCCAGCAGCTTAGGGTCTAGCGGGGGGCAGACCCAGTACTTC
TRBD2 | TRBJ2-1 | TRBV9 | NA | CASSVTVRGSNEQFF | TGTGCCAGCAGCGTAACCGTGCGGGGGTCCAATGAGCAGTTCTTC
NA | TRBJ2-2 | TRBV27 | NA | CASSWEHNTGELFF | TGTGCCAGCAGTTGGGAACATAACACCGGGGAGCTGTTTTTT
TRBD1 | TRBJ1-2 | TRBV2 | NA | CASTVGQGDGYTF | TGTGCCAGCACTGTCGGACAGGGTGATGGCTACACCTTC
NA | TRBJ2-1 | TRBV5-4 | many | CASSILKTGIDEQFF | TGTGCCAGCAGCATATTGAAAACAGGGATCGATGAGCAGTTCTTC
TRBD1 | TRBJ1-6 | TRBV6-5 | NA | CASSYGQGRSPLHF | TGTGCCAGCAGCTACGGACAGGGGAGGTCACCCCTCCACTTT
NA | TRBJ1-1 | TRBV15 | NA | CATSRDHSVQQNTEAFF | TGTGCCACCAGCAGAGATCATTCGGTACAACAGAACACTGAAGCTTTCTTT
NA | TRBJ2-7 | TRBV21-1 | few | CASKRKREGPYEQYF | TGTGCCAGCAAAAGGAAAAGGGAGGGACCCTACGAGCAGTACTTC
NA | TRBJ1-6 | TRBV7-2 | few | CASSFLSLRNSPLHF | TGTGCCAGCAGCTTTCTTTCACTAAGGAATTCACCCCTCCACTTT
NA | TRBJ2-6 | TRBV27 | NA | CATLSRLSPSGANVLTF | TGTGCCACCCTCTCGCGGCTGTCGCCCTCTGGGGCCAACGTCCTGACTTTC
NA | TRBJ2-7 | TRBV7-6 | NA | CASSLERGGEQYF | TGTGCCAGCAGCTTAGAACGTGGAGGCGAGCAGTACTTC
NA | TRBJ1-1 | TRBV30 | NA | CAWSITSNTEAFF | TGTGCCTGGAGCATAACGTCCAACACTGAAGCTTTCTTT
NA | TRBJ2-7 | TRBV29-1 | NA | CSGRHALLGEQYF | TGCAGCGGACGACATGCGTTATTGGGCGAGCAGTACTTC
NA | TRBJ2-1 | TRBV29-1 | NA | CSVGNPGQSSLF | TGCAGCGTTGGCAACCCGGGACAATCGTCCCTCTTC
NA | TRBJ2-7 | TRBV2 | NA | CASTLDPREQYF | TGTGCCAGCACGCTCGACCCCAGGGAGCAGTACTTC
NA | TRBJ2-1 | TRBV20-1 | NA | CSVRSVNEQFF | TGCAGTGTCAGATCGGTCAATGAGCAGTTCTTC
NA | TRBJ1-2 | TRBV25-1 | few | CASSEVGRGGYTF | TGTGCCAGCAGTGAAGTTGGTAGGGGTGGCTACACCTTC
NA | TRBJ1-2 | TRBV30 | few | CAWSDSNYGYTF | TGTGCCTGGAGTGACAGCAACTATGGCTACACCTTC
NA | TRBJ2-1 | TRBV19 | NA | CASSTGLLMLNEQFF | TGTGCCAGTAGTACGGGCCTCCTAATGTTAAATGAGCAGTTCTTC
TRBD1 | TRBJ1-2 | TRBV5-6 | NA | CASSLSTGDGYTF | TGTGCCAGCAGCTTGAGTACAGGGGATGGCTACACCTTC
NA | TRBJ1-1 | TRBV5-1 | NA | CASSPGRRDTEAFF | TGCGCCAGCAGCCCGGGACGGAGAGACACTGAAGCTTTCTTT
NA | TRBJ2-7 | TRBV5-1 | NA | CASSLGAVGTYEQYF | TGCGCCAGCAGCTTGGGCGCGGTCGGTACCTACGAGCAGTACTTC
NA | TRBJ2-1 | TRBV9 | NA | CASSPPSGSNEQFF | TGTGCCAGCAGCCCCCCCTCGGGGTCTAATGAGCAGTTCTTC
NA | TRBJ1-2 | TRBV7-9 | few | CASSPSGSVYGYTF | TGTGCCAGCAGCCCGTCAGGTTCCGTATATGGCTACACCTTC
NA | TRBJ1-5 | TRBV2 | NA | CASSELEEPQHF | TGTGCCAGCAGTGAATTGGAGGAGCCCCAGCATTTT
NA | TRBJ2-1 | TRBV30 | NA | CAWSAPGSWGRNEQFF | TGTGCCTGGAGTGCCCCCGGGAGTTGGGGGCGCAATGAGCAGTTCTTC
NA | TRBJ2-2 | TRBV7-2 | many | CASRKDMNTGELFF | TGTGCCAGCAGGAAAGACATGAACACCGGGGAGCTGTTTTTT
NA | TRBJ2-7 | TRBV29-1 | NA | CSVARSSYEQYF | TGCAGCGTTGCCAGGAGCTCCTACGAGCAGTACTTC
TRBD1 | TRBJ1-2 | TRBV9 | few | CASSVGQGIGGYTF | TGTGCCAGCAGCGTAGGACAGGGGATCGGGGGCTACACCTTC
NA | TRBJ1-1 | TRBV4-3 | NA | CASSRPGHLKNTEAFF | TGCGCCAGCAGCCGTCCGGGACACCTAAAGAACACTGAAGCTTTCTTT
NA | TRBJ1-4 | TRBV30 | NA | CAWSSQGNEKLFF | TGTGCCTGGAGTTCTCAGGGGAATGAAAAACTGTTTTTT
TRBD1 | TRBJ1-5 | TRBV19 | few | CASSRQGVIDQPQHF | TGTGCCAGTAGCCGACAGGGGGTAATTGATCAGCCCCAGCATTTT
NA | TRBJ2-6 | TRBV7-6 | NA | CATSSRSGANVLTF | TGTGCCACCTCGAGCCGCTCTGGGGCCAACGTCCTGACTTTC
NA | TRBJ2-7 | TRBV7-2 | few | CASSLRRSQNSYEQYF | TGTGCCAGCAGCTTAAGGCGATCACAGAATTCCTACGAGCAGTACTTC
TRBD2 | TRBJ2-7 | TRBV2 | few | CASNEGLAGEYEQYF | TGTGCCAGCAACGAAGGGCTAGCGGGGGAGTACGAGCAGTACTTC
TRBD1 | TRBJ1-1 | TRBV7-2 | NA | CASSRSTGVNEAFF | TGTGCCAGCAGCCGATCGACAGGGGTTAATGAAGCTTTCTTT
TRBD1 | TRBJ1-1 | TRBV4-3 | NA | CASSQGDRGTEAFF | TGCGCCAGCAGCCAAGGGGACAGGGGAACCGAAGCTTTCTTT
TRBD1 | TRBJ1-6 | TRBV4-1 | few | CASTPGQGSRGSPLHF | TGCGCCAGCACTCCCGGACAGGGGTCGAGAGGATCACCCCTCCACTTT
NA | TRBJ2-5 | TRBV5-1 | few | CASSVGGGQETQYF | TGCGCCAGCAGCGTGGGAGGGGGGCAAGAGACCCAGTACTTC
TRBD2 | TRBJ2-1 | TRBV30 | NA | CAWSFAAGGHNEQFF | TGTGCCTGGAGCTTTGCGGCGGGGGGGCACAATGAGCAGTTCTTC
NA | TRBJ2-1 | TRBV29-1 | NA | CSVESPPQDAEQFF | TGCAGCGTGGAGTCACCCCCCCAGGATGCTGAGCAGTTCTTC